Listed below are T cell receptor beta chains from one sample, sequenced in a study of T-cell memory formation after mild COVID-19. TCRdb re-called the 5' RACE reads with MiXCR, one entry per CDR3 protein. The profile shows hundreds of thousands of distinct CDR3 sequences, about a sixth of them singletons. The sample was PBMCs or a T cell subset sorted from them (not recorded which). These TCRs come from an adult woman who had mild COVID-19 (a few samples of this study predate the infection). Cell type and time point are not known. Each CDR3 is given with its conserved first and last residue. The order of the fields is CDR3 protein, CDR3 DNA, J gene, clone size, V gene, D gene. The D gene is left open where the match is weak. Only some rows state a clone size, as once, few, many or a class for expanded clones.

CDR3 protein: CSASTGRDYNEQFF; CDR3 DNA: TGCAGTGCTAGTACGGGACGAGATTACAATGAGCAGTTCTTC; J gene: TRBJ2-1; clone size: few; V gene: TRBV20-1; D gene: -
CDR3 protein: CASSSRVGTGELFF; CDR3 DNA: TGCGCCAGCAGCTCAAGGGTCGGGACCGGGGAGCTGTTTTTT; J gene: TRBJ2-2; clone size: many; V gene: TRBV5-1; D gene: -
CDR3 protein: CASSTSLGPTDTQYF; CDR3 DNA: TGCGCCAGCAGCACTAGCTTGGGTCCCACAGATACGCAGTATTTT; J gene: TRBJ2-3; clone size: -; V gene: TRBV5-1; D gene: -
CDR3 protein: CASSKTGTSFYEQYF; CDR3 DNA: TGTGCCAGCAGCAAAACCGGGACTAGCTTTTACGAGCAGTACTTC; J gene: TRBJ2-7; clone size: few; V gene: TRBV2; D gene: TRBD2
CDR3 protein: CAWSVRGRVREQYF; CDR3 DNA: TGTGCCTGGAGTGTGAGGGGCCGGGTGAGGGAGCAGTACTTC; J gene: TRBJ2-7; clone size: -; V gene: TRBV30; D gene: -
CDR3 protein: CASSKGWQGVSYEQYF; CDR3 DNA: TGTGCCAGCAGTAAAGGATGGCAGGGGGTCTCCTACGAGCAGTACTTC; J gene: TRBJ2-7; clone size: -; V gene: TRBV12-3/TRBV12-4; D gene: TRBD1
CDR3 protein: CASSTYRGGANVLTF; CDR3 DNA: TGTGCCAGTAGTACATACAGGGGAGGGGCCAACGTCCTGACTTTC; J gene: TRBJ2-6; clone size: few; V gene: TRBV19; D gene: TRBD1
CDR3 protein: CASSHLYTQYF; CDR3 DNA: TGTGCCAGCAGCCACCTGTATACGCAGTATTTT; J gene: TRBJ2-3; clone size: -; V gene: TRBV27; D gene: -
CDR3 protein: CAISSTDRGHEQYF; CDR3 DNA: TGTGCCATCAGTTCTACGGACAGGGGCCACGAGCAGTACTTC; J gene: TRBJ2-7; clone size: -; V gene: TRBV10-3; D gene: TRBD1
CDR3 protein: CASSQGQGIVSGGYTF; CDR3 DNA: TGCGCCAGCAGCCAAGGACAGGGTATTGTATCTGGTGGCTACACCTTC; J gene: TRBJ1-2; clone size: -; V gene: TRBV4-1; D gene: TRBD1
CDR3 protein: CASSRTSSQFF; CDR3 DNA: TGTGCCAGCAGCAGGACTAGCAGTCAGTTCTTC; J gene: TRBJ2-1; clone size: -; V gene: TRBV7-2; D gene: TRBD2
CDR3 protein: CASSPRGRQGYEQYF; CDR3 DNA: TGTGCCAGCTCACCTCGGGGGCGACAGGGCTACGAGCAGTACTTC; J gene: TRBJ2-7; clone size: few; V gene: TRBV18; D gene: -
CDR3 protein: CASSFTAGLARNSYEQYF; CDR3 DNA: TGTGCCAGCAGCTTTACCGCGGGACTAGCGCGAAACTCCTACGAGCAGTACTTC; J gene: TRBJ2-7; clone size: -; V gene: TRBV27; D gene: TRBD2
CDR3 protein: CASSLELGTSGDTDTQYF; CDR3 DNA: TGTGCCAGCAGCTTAGAGTTGGGGACTAGCGGTGACACAGATACGCAGTATTTT; J gene: TRBJ2-3; clone size: -; V gene: TRBV7-9; D gene: TRBD2
CDR3 protein: CASSQDLSITGSYNEQFF; CDR3 DNA: TGTGCCAGCAGCCAAGATTTAAGTATAACGGGTTCCTACAATGAGCAGTTCTTC; J gene: TRBJ2-1; clone size: once; V gene: TRBV3-1; D gene: -